This passage covers 4 T cell receptor beta chains from one sample sequenced in a study of shared clonotypes between healthy human individuals. Profiling relied on immunoSEQ multiplex PCR, and the TCRdb table lists in-frame clones only, not all of them. The table has about 2,500,000 clones, over 85% seen once. Sequences were obtained from naive CD4+ T cells sorted from blood. The subset here: CD45RA+ positively selected. These receptors were collected from a man younger than 35 in good health.

The CDR3 nucleotides read TGTGCCAGCAGGGAGGGGCCAACCTACGAGCAGTACTTC. Translating it yields CASREGPTYEQYF. This chain joins TRBV6-1 and TRBJ2-7, with D possibly being TRBD2 (6 bases). The CDR3 loop spans 13 amino acids. V dropped 6 bases and J dropped 2 bases, with 11 bases sitting between them. CDR1 MNHNS and CDR2 SASEGT come from the germline V gene.

The V call is TRBV11-2, the J call TRBJ1-4; D is unresolved. The CDR3 has 14 residues. The germline V gene encodes CDR1 SGHAT and CDR2 FQNNGV. The ends were cut back, 0 bases at V and 4 bases at J, with 6 bases in the middle. The CDR3 loop reads CASSLDRFNEKLFF. Here the CDR3 DNA reads TGTGCCAGCAGCTTAGACCGCTTTAATGAAAAACTGTTTTTT.

J is TRBJ2-3 and V is TRBV23-1, with D uncertain. TRBV23-1 is sorted into the ORF group, with uncertain function. Deletions cut 1 base from V and 6 bases from J, with 11 bases between. The CDR3 consists of 14 residues. The CDR3 protein is CASSQFGGLDTQYF. CDR3 nucleotides: TGCGCCAGCAGTCAATTTGGTGGTTTGGATACGCAGTATTTT.

V and J are TRBV5-5 and TRBJ2-2, with D perhaps matching TRBD1 or TRBD2 (5 bases each). CDR1 is SGHKS, CDR2 YYEKEE, per germline (reference sequence). CDR3 length: 15 residues. Trimming removed 1 base at V and 5 bases at J, with 12 bases between. CDR3 DNA sequence: TGTGCCAGCAGCTTGATGGGGCCGGGGACCGGGGAGCTGTTTTTT. Residues: CASSLMGPGTGELFF.